Following are 2 T cell receptor beta chains from one sample sequenced in a study of T cell responses to AZD1222 COVID-19 vaccine. The data were produced by immunoSEQ multiplex PCR, yet TCRdb's version contains in-frame clones alone and is incomplete. In the table there are fewer than 90,000 clones, 87% of which are singletons. Specimen: peripheral blood, collected on day 0 of AZD1222 vaccination. The receptors stem from an adult in good health.

This chain links TRBV6-1 with TRBJ2-5; the match to TRBD1 covers 7 bases. With V trimmed by 2 bases and J by 3 bases, 6 bases remained unmatched. Germline V gene lookup returns CDR1 MNHNS and CDR2 SASEGT. The CDR3 loop spans 15 amino acids. In DNA form, the CDR3 reads TGTGCCAGCAGTGAAATTGTAGGGGGCAAAGAGACCCAGTACTTC. This translates into CASSEIVGGKETQYF.

CDR3 loop: CASSPRLAGQGLQFF. As DNA, the CDR3 is TGTGCCAGCAGTCCCAGGCTAGCGGGACAAGGATTACAGTTCTTC. This chain links TRBV6-6 with TRBJ2-1; 9 bases fit TRBD2. The CDR3 spans 15 residues. Germline CDR1 and CDR2: MNHNY and SVGAGI (reference sequence). J lost 13 bases, V lost 5 bases, and 15 bases had no gene match.